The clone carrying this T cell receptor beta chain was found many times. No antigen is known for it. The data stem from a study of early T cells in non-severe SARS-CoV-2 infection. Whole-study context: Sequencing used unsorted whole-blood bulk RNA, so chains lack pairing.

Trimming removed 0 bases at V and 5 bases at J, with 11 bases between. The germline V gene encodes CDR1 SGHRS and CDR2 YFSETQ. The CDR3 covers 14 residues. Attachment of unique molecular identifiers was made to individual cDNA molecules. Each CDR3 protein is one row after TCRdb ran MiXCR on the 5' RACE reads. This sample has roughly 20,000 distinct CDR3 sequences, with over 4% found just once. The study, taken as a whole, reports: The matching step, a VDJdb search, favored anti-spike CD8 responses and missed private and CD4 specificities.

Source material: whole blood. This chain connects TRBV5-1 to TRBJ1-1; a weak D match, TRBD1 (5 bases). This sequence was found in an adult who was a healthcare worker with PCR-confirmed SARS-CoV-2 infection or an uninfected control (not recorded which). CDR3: CASSLELRGTEAFF. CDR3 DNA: TGCGCCAGCAGCTTGGAATTAAGGGGAACTGAAGCTTTCTTT.